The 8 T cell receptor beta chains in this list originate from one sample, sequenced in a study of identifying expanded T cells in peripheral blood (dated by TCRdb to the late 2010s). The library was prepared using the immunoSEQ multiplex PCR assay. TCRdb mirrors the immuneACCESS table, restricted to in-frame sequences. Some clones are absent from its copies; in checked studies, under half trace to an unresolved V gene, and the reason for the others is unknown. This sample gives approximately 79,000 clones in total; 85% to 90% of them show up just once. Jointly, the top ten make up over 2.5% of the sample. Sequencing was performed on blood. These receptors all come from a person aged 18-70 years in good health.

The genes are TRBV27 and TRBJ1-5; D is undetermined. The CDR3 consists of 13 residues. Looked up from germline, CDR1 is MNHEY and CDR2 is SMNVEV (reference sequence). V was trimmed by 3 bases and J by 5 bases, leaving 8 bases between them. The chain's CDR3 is CASSFRRDQPQHF. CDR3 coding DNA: TGTGCCAGCAGTTTTCGTAGGGATCAGCCCCAGCATTTT.

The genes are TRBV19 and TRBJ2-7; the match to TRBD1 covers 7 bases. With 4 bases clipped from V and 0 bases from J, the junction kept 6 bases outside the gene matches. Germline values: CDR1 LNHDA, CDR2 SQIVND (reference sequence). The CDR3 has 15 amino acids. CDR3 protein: CASSRPGQSSYEQYF. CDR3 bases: TGTGCCAGTAGTAGACCGGGACAGAGCTCCTACGAGCAGTACTTC. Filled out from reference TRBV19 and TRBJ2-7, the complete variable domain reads DGGITQSPKYLFRKEGQNVTLSCEQNLNHDAMYWYRQDPGQGLRLIYYSQIVNDFQKGDIAEGYSVSREKKESFPLTVTSAQKNPTAFYLCASSRPGQSSYEQYFGPGTRLTVT.

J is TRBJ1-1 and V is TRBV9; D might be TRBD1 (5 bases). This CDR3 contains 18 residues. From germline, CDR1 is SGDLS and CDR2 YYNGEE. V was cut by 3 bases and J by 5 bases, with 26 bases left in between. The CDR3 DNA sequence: TGTGCCAGCAGCGGCGCCCTAAATAATTTCAACGGGGGAACTGAAGCTTTCTTT. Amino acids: CASSGALNNFNGGTEAFF.

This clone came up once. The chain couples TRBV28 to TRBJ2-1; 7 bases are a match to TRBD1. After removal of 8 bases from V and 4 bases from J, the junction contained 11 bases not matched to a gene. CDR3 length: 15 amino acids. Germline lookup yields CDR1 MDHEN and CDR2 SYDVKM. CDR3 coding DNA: TGTGCCAGCCGCCAGACAGGGACCAAATACAATGAGCAGTTCTTC. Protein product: CASRQTGTKYNEQFF.

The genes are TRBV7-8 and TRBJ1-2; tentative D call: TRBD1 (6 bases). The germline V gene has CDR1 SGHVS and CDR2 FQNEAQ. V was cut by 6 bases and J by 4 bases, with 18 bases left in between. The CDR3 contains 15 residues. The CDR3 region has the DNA TGTGCCAGCAGTTCCGGGGGGGGCGCGGGCTATGGCTACACCTTC. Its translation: CASSSGGGAGYGYTF.

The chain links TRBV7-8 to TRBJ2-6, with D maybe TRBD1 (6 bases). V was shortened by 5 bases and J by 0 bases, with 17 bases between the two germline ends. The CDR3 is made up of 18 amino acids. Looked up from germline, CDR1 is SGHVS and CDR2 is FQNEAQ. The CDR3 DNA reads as TGTGCCAGCAGCCAGGACAGCACTACCCCCTCTGGGGCCAACGTCCTGACTTTC. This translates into CASSQDSTTPSGANVLTF.

The CDR3 loop reads CASSFSPNSPYEQYF. For the CDR3, the DNA is TGTGCCAGCAGTTTCTCCCCAAATTCTCCCTACGAGCAGTACTTC. The rearrangement uses TRBV27 and TRBJ2-7; D uncertain. This CDR3 comprises 15 residues. Trimming cost V 3 bases and J 2 bases, with 14 bases left between them. Germline V CDR1 and CDR2: MNHEY, SMNVEV (reference sequence).

DNA for the CDR3: TGTGCCAGCTCACCCCACCGGGACAGAGAGAACACTGAAGCTTTCTTT. Translating gives CASSPHRDRENTEAFF. V gene TRBV18 combines with J gene TRBJ1-1; TRBD1 matches at 7 bases. Trimming took 3 bases from V and 1 from J; bases not matched to a gene: 8. The CDR3 contains 16 residues. CDR1 and CDR2 (germline): KGHSH, LQKENI.